Here is one TCR beta chain with its context. Its antigen remains unidentified. This record belongs to a study of early stage breast cancer tumors. Findings of the study overall: Bulk DNA sequencing of unsorted cells missed chain pairing and markers.

Assay used: immunoSEQ multiplex PCR; TCRdb lists only in-frame clones, some missing. The sample has around 28,000 clones; around 53% are singletons. The specimen was breast tumor tissue. The origin of this receptor is a person between 50 and 60 years old with breast cancer.

CDR3 protein: CASGGGPTDTQYF. The DNA for the CDR3 is TGTGCCAGCGGGGGAGGGCCCACAGATACGCAGTATTTT. V and J are TRBV5-4 and TRBJ2-3; 7 positions agree with TRBD2. The length of the CDR3 is 13 residues. After removal of 7 bases from V and 2 bases from J, the junction contained 4 bases not matched to a gene. Per the germline V gene, CDR1 is SGHNT and CDR2 is YYREEE (reference sequence).